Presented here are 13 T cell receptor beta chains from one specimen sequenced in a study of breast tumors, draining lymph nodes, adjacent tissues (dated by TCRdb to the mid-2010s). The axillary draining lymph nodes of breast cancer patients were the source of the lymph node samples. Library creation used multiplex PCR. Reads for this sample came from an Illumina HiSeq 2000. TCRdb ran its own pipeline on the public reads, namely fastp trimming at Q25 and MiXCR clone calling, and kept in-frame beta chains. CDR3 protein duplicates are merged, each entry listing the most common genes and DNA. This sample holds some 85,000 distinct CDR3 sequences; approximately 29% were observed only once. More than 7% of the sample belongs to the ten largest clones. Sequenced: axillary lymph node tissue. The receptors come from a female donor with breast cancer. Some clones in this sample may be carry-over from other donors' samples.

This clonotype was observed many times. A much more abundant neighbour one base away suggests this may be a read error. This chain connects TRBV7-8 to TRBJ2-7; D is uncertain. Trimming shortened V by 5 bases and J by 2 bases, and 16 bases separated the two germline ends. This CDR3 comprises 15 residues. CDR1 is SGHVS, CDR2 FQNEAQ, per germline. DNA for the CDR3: TGTGCCAGCAGCGCGGACGGATTCAGTCCCTACGAGCAGTACTTC. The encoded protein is CASSADGFSPYEQYF.

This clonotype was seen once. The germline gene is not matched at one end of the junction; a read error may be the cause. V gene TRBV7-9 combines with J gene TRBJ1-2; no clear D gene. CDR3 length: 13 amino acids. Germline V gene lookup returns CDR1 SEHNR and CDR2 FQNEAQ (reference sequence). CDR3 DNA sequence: TGCGCCAGCAGCTTATCCGGGGTCGATAGCTACACCTTC. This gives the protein CASSLSGVDSYTF.

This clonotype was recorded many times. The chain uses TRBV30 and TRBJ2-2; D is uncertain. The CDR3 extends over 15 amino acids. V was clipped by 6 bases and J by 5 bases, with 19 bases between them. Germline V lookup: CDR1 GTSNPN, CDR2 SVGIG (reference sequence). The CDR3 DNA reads TGTGCCTGCCCGGGTCCTACACGATCGACCGGGGAGCTGTTTTTT. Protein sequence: CACPGPTRSTGELFF.

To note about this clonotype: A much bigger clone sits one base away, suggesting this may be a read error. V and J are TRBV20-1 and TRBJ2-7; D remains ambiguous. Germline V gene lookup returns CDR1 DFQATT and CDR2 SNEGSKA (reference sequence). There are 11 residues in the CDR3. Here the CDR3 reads CSARDLTEQSF. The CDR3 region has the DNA TGCAGTGCTAGAGATCTGACGGAGCAGTCCTTC.

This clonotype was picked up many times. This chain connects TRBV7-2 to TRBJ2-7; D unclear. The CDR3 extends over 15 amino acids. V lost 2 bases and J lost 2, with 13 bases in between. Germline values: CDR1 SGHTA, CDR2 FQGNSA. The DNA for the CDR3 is TGTGCCAGCAGCTTAAACGATGGGCCTGCCTACGAGCAGTACTTC. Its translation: CASSLNDGPAYEQYF.

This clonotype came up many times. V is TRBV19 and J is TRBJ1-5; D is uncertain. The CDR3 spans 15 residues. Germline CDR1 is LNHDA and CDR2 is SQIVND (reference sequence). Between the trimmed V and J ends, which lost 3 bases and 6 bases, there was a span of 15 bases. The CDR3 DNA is TGTGCCAGTAGTATCGGACGGACTTCAATTCAGCCCCAGCATTTT. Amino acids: CASSIGRTSIQPQHF.

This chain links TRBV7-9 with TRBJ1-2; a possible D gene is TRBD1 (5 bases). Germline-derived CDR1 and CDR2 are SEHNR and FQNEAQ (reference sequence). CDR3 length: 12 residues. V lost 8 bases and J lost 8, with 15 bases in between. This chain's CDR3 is CASGGRGEGYTF. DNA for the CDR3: TGTGCCAGCGGGGGACGGGGTGAAGGCTACACCTTC.

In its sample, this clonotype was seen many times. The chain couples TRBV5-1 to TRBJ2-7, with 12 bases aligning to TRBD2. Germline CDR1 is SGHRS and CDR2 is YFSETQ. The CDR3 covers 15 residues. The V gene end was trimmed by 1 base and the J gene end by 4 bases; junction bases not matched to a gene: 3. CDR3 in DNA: TGCGCCAGCAGCTTGTTGACTAGCGGGAGTTACGAGCAGTACTTC. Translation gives CASSLLTSGSYEQYF.

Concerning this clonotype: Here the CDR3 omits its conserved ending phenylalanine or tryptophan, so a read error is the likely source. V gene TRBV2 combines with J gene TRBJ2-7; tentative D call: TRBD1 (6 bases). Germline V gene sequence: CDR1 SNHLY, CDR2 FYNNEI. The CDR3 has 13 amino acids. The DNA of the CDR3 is TGTGCCGGCAGTGCTCAACAGGGCGGCGAGCAGTACCTC. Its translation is CAGSAQQGGEQYL.

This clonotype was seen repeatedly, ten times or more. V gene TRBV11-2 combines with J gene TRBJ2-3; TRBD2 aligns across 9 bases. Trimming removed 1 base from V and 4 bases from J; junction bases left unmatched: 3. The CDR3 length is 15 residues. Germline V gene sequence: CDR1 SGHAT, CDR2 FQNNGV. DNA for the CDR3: TGTGCCAGCAGCTTAGGGACTAGCGTTGCAGATACGCAGTATTTT. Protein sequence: CASSLGTSVADTQYF.

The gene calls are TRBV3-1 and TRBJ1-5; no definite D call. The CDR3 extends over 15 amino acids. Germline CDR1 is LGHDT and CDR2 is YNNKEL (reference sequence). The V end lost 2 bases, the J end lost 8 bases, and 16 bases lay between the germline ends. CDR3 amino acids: CASSQTPLRREPQHF. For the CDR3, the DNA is TGTGCCAGCAGCCAAACCCCACTACGTCGGGAGCCCCAGCATTTT.

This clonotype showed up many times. The CDR3 here is CASSQSTGFNEQFF. Here the CDR3 DNA reads TGCGCCAGCAGCCAATCTACAGGGTTTAATGAGCAGTTCTTC. This chain connects TRBV4-3 to TRBJ2-1; tentative D call: TRBD1 (6 bases). CDR1 and CDR2 from the germline V gene are LGHNA and YSLEER. The CDR3 loop spans 14 amino acids. The V gene lost 2 bases and the J gene lost 7 bases, with 12 bases spanning the gap.

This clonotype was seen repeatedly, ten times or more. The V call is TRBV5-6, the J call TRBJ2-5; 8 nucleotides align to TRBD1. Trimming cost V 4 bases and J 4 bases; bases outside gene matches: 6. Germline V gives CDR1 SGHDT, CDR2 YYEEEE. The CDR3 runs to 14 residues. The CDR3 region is CASSPKTGGETQYF. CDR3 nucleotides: TGTGCCAGCAGCCCGAAAACAGGGGGAGAGACCCAGTACTTC.